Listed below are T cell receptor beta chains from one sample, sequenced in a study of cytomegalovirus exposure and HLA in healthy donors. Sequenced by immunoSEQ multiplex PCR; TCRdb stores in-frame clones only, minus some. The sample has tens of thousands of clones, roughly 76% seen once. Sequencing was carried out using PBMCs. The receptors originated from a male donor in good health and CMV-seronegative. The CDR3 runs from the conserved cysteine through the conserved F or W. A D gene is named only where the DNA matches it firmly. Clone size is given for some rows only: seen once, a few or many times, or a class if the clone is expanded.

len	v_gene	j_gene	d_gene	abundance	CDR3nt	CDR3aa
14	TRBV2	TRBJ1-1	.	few	TGTGCCAGCAGTCCGCGGACATTGAACACTGAAGCTTTCTTT	CASSPRTLNTEAFF
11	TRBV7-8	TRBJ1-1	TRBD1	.	TGTGCCAGCAGCTTGGACAGGGTCCCTTTCTTT	CASSLDRVPFF
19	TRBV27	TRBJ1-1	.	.	TGTGCCAGCAGTTCGGGCGCAGGTCTCTTAGGGGGAATGAACACTGAAGCTTTCTTT	CASSSGAGLLGGMNTEAFF
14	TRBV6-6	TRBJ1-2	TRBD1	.	TGTGCCAGCAGCCCGGCAGGGGGATCTTATGGCTACACCTTC	CASSPAGGSYGYTF
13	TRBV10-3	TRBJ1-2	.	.	TGTGCCATCGGGGCAGGGCAGAAGTATGGCTACACCTTC	CAIGAGQKYGYTF
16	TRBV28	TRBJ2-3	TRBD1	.	TGTGCCAGTACCGACAGGGGGCGAGTTCAGACAGATACGCAGTATTTT	CASTDRGRVQTDTQYF
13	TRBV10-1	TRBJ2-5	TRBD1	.	TGCGCCAGCAGCCCGACAGGGGAAGAGACCCAGTACTTC	CASSPTGEETQYF
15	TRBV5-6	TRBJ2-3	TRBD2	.	TGTGCCAGCAGCTCAAATACAGGACTAGCGGGATCACAGTATTTT	CASSSNTGLAGSQYF
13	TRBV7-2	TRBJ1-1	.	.	TGTGCCAGCAGCATACTCTCCGGGACAAAAGCTTTCTTT	CASSILSGTKAFF
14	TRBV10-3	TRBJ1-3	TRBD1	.	TGTGCCATCAACGCCGGGACAGACGGAAACACCATATATTTT	CAINAGTDGNTIYF
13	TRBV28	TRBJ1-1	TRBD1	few	TGTGCCAGCACACGACAGGGGAACACTGAAGCTTTCTTT	CASTRQGNTEAFF
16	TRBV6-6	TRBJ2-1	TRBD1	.	TGTGCCAGCAGTTACTCGAGCCAGGGGGCGCAGGGTGAGCAGTTCTTC	CASSYSSQGAQGEQFF
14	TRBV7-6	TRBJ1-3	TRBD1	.	TGTGCCAGCAGCTATGCGGGACAGCGAAACACCATATATTTT	CASSYAGQRNTIYF
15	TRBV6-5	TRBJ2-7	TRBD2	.	TGTGCCAGCAAAACTAGCGGACTTTTCGGCTACGAGCAGTACTTC	CASKTSGLFGYEQYF
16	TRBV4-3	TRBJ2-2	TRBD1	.	TGCGCCAGCAGCCCCCGACGGCAGGGGGCGCGCGGGGAGCTGTTTTTT	CASSPRRQGARGELFF
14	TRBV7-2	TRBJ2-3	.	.	TGTGCCAGCAGCTTAACTCAAGGGGTAGATACGCAGTATTTT	CASSLTQGVDTQYF
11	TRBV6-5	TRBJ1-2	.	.	TGCCGGGCAGGGCGAGAAAATGGCTACACCTTC	CRAGRENGYTF
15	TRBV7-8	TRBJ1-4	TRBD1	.	TGTGCCAGCAGTTGGACAGGGGCAACTAATGAAAAACTGTTTTTT	CASSWTGATNEKLFF
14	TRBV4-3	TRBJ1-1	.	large	TGCGCCAGCAGCCAAGATTCTACGGGGGTTGAAGCTTTCTTT	CASSQDSTGVEAFF
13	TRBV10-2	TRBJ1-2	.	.	TGCGCCAGCAGTGAGACGGGAAGCTATGGCTACACCTTC	CASSETGSYGYTF
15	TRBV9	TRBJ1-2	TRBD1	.	TGTGCCAGCAGCGGACAGGGGGGAGGTATCTATGGCTACACCTTC	CASSGQGGGIYGYTF
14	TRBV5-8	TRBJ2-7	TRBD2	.	TGTGCCAGCAGCCCCTTAAGGCGGGGGGAAAAGCAGTACTTC	CASSPLRRGEKQYF